This entry features one T cell receptor beta chain sequence. This entry comes from a study of shared clonotypes between healthy human individuals. Produced via immunoSEQ multiplex PCR; TCRdb's table is partial and in-frame only. This sample yields 2 million to 2.5 million clones, of which less than 95% are seen a single time; 0.37% belongs to the top ten. The receptor comes from a man between 18 and 35 years old in good health. Some clones in this sample may be carry-over from other donors' samples. Sequenced: naive CD4+ T cells from PBMCs. Documented subset: CD45RA+ positively selected.

The CDR3: CASSDPGTSVNTGELFF. The CDR3 coding sequence is TGTGCCAGCAGCGACCCGGGGACTAGCGTCAACACCGGGGAGCTGTTTTTT. The chain is built from TRBV7-2 and TRBJ2-2, with 10 bases lining up with TRBD2. CDR3 size: 17 residues. CDR1 is SGHTA and CDR2 is FQGNSA in the germline V gene. The J segment lost 2 bases and the V segment lost 5 bases, leaving 8 bases of the junction unmatched.